This passage covers 27 T cell receptor beta chains from one sample sequenced in a study of cytomegalovirus exposure and HLA in healthy donors. The PCR was carried out with 60 Vbeta primers and 13 Jbeta primers. Using immunoSEQ multiplex PCR, the repertoire was profiled, and TCRdb retains in-frame clones only, with some absent. The repertoire holds 100,000 to 150,000 clones, with about 74% as singletons. The material sequenced was PBMCs. The source is a woman aged 60-75 years in good health and CMV-seronegative.

This clone was observed a few times. V is TRBV27 and J is TRBJ1-5; possible D gene TRBD1, 5 bases. CDR3 size: 15 residues. Per the germline V gene, CDR1 is MNHEY and CDR2 is SMNVEV (reference sequence). V lost 4 bases to trimming and J lost 3 bases, with 13 bases between them. CDR3 in amino acids: CASSSYQGINQPQHF. In DNA, the CDR3 is TGTGCCAGCAGTTCATATCAGGGTATCAATCAGCCCCAGCATTTT.

The chain combines TRBV6-5 with TRBJ1-1; D perhaps matches TRBD1 (6 bases). CDR1 MNHEY and CDR2 SVGAGI come from the germline V gene. The CDR3 contains 14 residues. Trimming took off 6 bases at V and 0 bases at J, with 11 bases between the two ends. CDR3 DNA: TGTGCCAGCAGGGGACACACCGTGAACACTGAAGCTTTCTTT. It codes for CASRGHTVNTEAFF.

The chain links TRBV15 to TRBJ2-5, with 7 bases that match TRBD1. Matching the DNA end better, TRBJ2-7 makes the J call doubtful. The CDR3 is 14 residues long. Germline V gene sequence: CDR1 LNHNV, CDR2 YYDKDF (reference sequence). CDR3 sequence reads: CATSRGRQGYEQYF. In nucleotides, the CDR3 is TGTGCCACCAGCAGAGGTCGACAGGGATACGAGCAGTACTTC.

V and J are TRBV30 and TRBJ2-1, with a tentative D call TRBD1 (6 bases). Germline CDR1 GTSNPN, CDR2 SVGIG (reference sequence). The V and J ends lost 4 bases and 0 bases respectively, with 7 bases between them. The CDR3 sequence is 13 residues long. The CDR3 sequence: CAWTRGSYNEQFF. The CDR3 DNA reads TGTGCCTGGACCAGGGGCTCCTACAATGAGCAGTTCTTC. The whole variable domain, filled in from reference TRBV30 and TRBJ2-1, reads SQTIHQWPATLVQPVGSPLSLECTVEGTSNPNLYWYRQAAGRGLQLLFYSVGIGQISSEVPQNLSASRPQDRQFILSSKKLLLSDSGFYLCAWTRGSYNEQFFGPGTRLTVL.

The rearrangement joins TRBV11-3 to TRBJ2-2; a possible D gene is TRBD2 (7 bases). Trimming left V 5 bases short and J 4 bases short, with 17 bases between. Germline-derived CDR1 and CDR2 are SGHNT and YENEEA. The CDR3 covers 16 residues. CDR3 nucleotide sequence: TGTGCCAGCAGCCAGGGGAGGGGCCCGTCCACCGGGGAGCTGTTTTTT. Amino acid sequence: CASSQGRGPSTGELFF. Full variable domain (rest looked up from reference TRBV11-3 and TRBJ2-2): EAGVVQSPRYKIIEKKQPVAFWCNPISGHNTLYWYLQNLGQGPELLIRYENEEAVDDSQLPKDRFSAERLKGVDSTLKIQPAELGDSAVYLCASSQGRGPSTGELFFGEGSRLTVL.

This clone was picked up one time. The chain is built from TRBV6-4 and TRBJ2-3, with D possibly being TRBD2 (7 bases). This CDR3 region has 16 residues. Looked up from germline, CDR1 is MRHNA and CDR2 is SNTAGT. Trimming shortened V by 0 bases and J by 0 bases, and 10 bases separated the two germline ends. The CDR3 DNA sequence: TGTGCCAGCAGTGACTCAGGGGGAGGGAGCACAGATACGCAGTATTTT. Protein: CASSDSGGGSTDTQYF.

The V gene is TRBV27, the J gene TRBJ2-5; no firm D call. Matching the DNA end better, TRBJ2-7 makes the J call doubtful. This CDR3 comprises 14 residues. CDR1 and CDR2 from the germline V gene are MNHEY and SMNVEV (reference sequence). The CDR3 sequence: CASSLTPGAYEQYF. CDR3 DNA sequence: TGTGCCAGCAGTTTAACTCCAGGCGCCTACGAGCAGTACTTC.

V and J are TRBV5-1 and TRBJ1-1, with D uncertain. The CDR3 has 13 amino acids. Per the germline V gene, CDR1 is SGHRS and CDR2 is YFSETQ. Trimming took off 3 bases at V and 5 bases at J, with 11 bases between the two ends. The CDR3 region is CASSSDAGTEAFF. The CDR3 DNA is TGCGCCAGCAGCTCGGATGCGGGTACTGAAGCTTTCTTT.

The V call is TRBV6-5, the J call TRBJ2-1, with 14 bases identical to TRBD2. The CDR3 totals 16 residues. V shed 4 bases, J shed 9 bases, and the junction held 8 bases outside the gene matches. The germline V gene has CDR1 MNHEY and CDR2 SVGAGI. CDR3 loop: CASSSRLAGGPGEQFF. The CDR3 region has the DNA TGTGCCAGCAGTTCTCGACTAGCGGGGGGGCCGGGTGAGCAGTTCTTC.

This chain connects TRBV11-2 to TRBJ2-1; TRBD1 agrees at 7 bases. This CDR3 is 14 amino acids long. Germline V gene data show CDR1 as SGHAT and CDR2 as FQNNGV. After removal of 5 bases from V and 7 bases from J, the junction contained 8 bases not matched to a gene. The chain's CDR3 is CASSALTGFNEQFF. CDR3 coding DNA: TGTGCCAGCAGCGCCTTGACAGGGTTTAATGAGCAGTTCTTC.

This clone was recorded a few times. The chain carries TRBV28 and TRBJ2-3; TRBD1 might be the D (5 bases). This CDR3 has 16 amino acids. CDR1 is MDHEN, CDR2 SYDVKM, per germline. Trimming removed 2 bases from V and 0 bases from J, with 12 bases in between. CDR3 coding DNA: TGTGCCAGCAGTTTACCAGGGTCTTTTAGCACAGATACGCAGTATTTT. Residues: CASSLPGSFSTDTQYF. Using reference TRBV28 and TRBJ2-3 for the parts outside the CDR3, the full variable domain is DVKVTQSSRYLVKRTGEKVFLECVQDMDHENMFWYRQDPGLGLRLIYFSYDVKMKEKGDIPEGYSVSREKKERFSLILESASTNQTSMYLCASSLPGSFSTDTQYFGPGTRLTVL.

V and J are TRBV2 and TRBJ2-7; TRBD1 matches at 8 bases. Germline trimming cut 6 bases from V and 0 bases from J; bases unmatched to any gene: 4. Germline V CDR1 and CDR2: SNHLY, FYNNEI. The CDR3 is made up of 14 amino acids. In DNA, the CDR3 is TGTGCCAGCAGAAGGGACAGGAGCTCCTACGAGCAGTACTTC. It specifies CASRRDRSSYEQYF.

The gene calls are TRBV7-2 and TRBJ1-2; no definite D call. Between the trimmed V and J ends, which lost 1 base and 7 bases, there was a span of 13 bases. The CDR3 has 14 amino acids. Germline values: CDR1 SGHTA, CDR2 FQGNSA. CDR3 sequence (DNA): TGTGCCAGCAGCTTAGAAGGGAGTCGGGGTGGCTACACCTTC. Translation gives CASSLEGSRGGYTF.

This clone was observed a few times. The genes are TRBV9 and TRBJ2-7, with D tentatively TRBD2 (6 bases). CDR3 size: 12 residues. Trimming left V 4 bases short and J 5 bases short, with 10 bases between. CDR1 SGDLS and CDR2 YYNGEE come from the germline V gene. The CDR3 is CASSTREDEQYF. The CDR3 bases are TGTGCCAGCAGCACCAGGGAGGACGAGCAGTACTTC.

The chain is built from TRBV19 and TRBJ2-2, with 8 nucleotides matching TRBD1. J was trimmed by 5 bases and V by 5 bases; bases with no gene match: 4. This CDR3 has 14 residues. Germline-derived CDR1 and CDR2 are LNHDA and SQIVND (reference sequence). The CDR3 region has the DNA TGTGCCAGTAGTTGGGACAGGCGGACCGGGGAGCTGTTTTTT. Its protein product is CASSWDRRTGELFF.

This clone was seen once. The V call is TRBV21-1, the J call TRBJ2-3; whether TRBD1, the table's D call, matches the DNA was not checked. TRBV21-1 is a pseudogene segment. The CDR3 length is 17 residues. This CDR3 reads CASSKRARLPSTDTQYF. The DNA for the CDR3 is TGTGCCAGCAGCAAACGTGCCAGGCTCCCGAGCACAGATACGCAGTATTTT.

The CDR3 nucleotides read TGTGCCAGCTCACCAGGGCTTCATGGCTACACCTTC. It yields the protein CASSPGLHGYTF. The chain couples TRBV18 to TRBJ1-2; D is unclear. Trimming took 2 bases from V and 6 from J, leaving 7 bases between them. Germline values: CDR1 KGHSH, CDR2 LQKENI. The CDR3 sequence is 12 residues long.

This chain connects TRBV4-1 to TRBJ2-5, with 11 bases lining up with TRBD2. CDR1 and CDR2 (germline): MGHRA, YSYEKL. The V and J ends lost 0 bases and 3 bases, in that order; junction bases with no gene match: 0. The CDR3 is 15 residues long. In nucleotides, the CDR3 is TGCGCCAGCAGCCAAGAACTAGCGGGGGAAGAGACCCAGTACTTC. This translates into CASSQELAGEETQYF.

This rearrangement joins TRBV7-6 to TRBJ2-7; 8 bases are a match to TRBD1. Unmatched junction bases numbered 11, after V lost 3 bases and J lost 1 base. CDR1 and CDR2 (germline): SGHVS, FNYEAQ. The CDR3 has 17 amino acids. The CDR3 here is CASSLFTGTGFSYEQYF. CDR3 DNA sequence: TGTGCCAGCAGCTTGTTCACCGGGACAGGTTTTTCCTACGAGCAGTACTTC.

The chain carries TRBV13 and TRBJ2-3, with TRBD2 matching 13 bases. The germline V gene encodes CDR1 PRHDT and CDR2 FYEKMQ (reference sequence). The junction had 3 bases not matched to a gene; V was cut back by 5 bases and J by 4 bases. The CDR3 is made up of 15 amino acids. CDR3 amino acids: CASSLGLAGPDTQYF. Written as DNA, the CDR3 is TGTGCCAGCAGCCTGGGACTAGCGGGACCAGATACGCAGTATTTT.

The chain combines TRBV9 with TRBJ2-5; D perhaps matches TRBD2 (5 bases). The length of the CDR3 is 16 residues. Trimming pared 4 bases from V and 2 bases from J, leaving 18 bases between. Per the germline V gene, CDR1 is SGDLS and CDR2 is YYNGEE. Written as DNA, the CDR3 is TGTGCCAGCAGCCCTAACCCTTACGGGGAACAAGAGACCCAGTACTTC. This sequence encodes CASSPNPYGEQETQYF.

The chain links TRBV7-9 to TRBJ2-6, with TRBD2 as a possible D gene (5 bases). CDR3 size: 15 residues. CDR1 and CDR2 (germline): SEHNR, FQNEAQ (reference sequence). V lost 3 bases, J lost 1 base, and 7 bases lay in between. The CDR3 nucleotides are TGTGCCAGCAGCTTGGACTTTTCTGGGGCCAACGTCCTGACTTTC. Protein product: CASSLDFSGANVLTF.

This chain connects TRBV28 to TRBJ2-2; perhaps TRBD2 as D (5 bases). With 6 bases removed from V and 2 bases from J, the gap between germline ends came to 13 bases. This CDR3 contains 15 residues. CDR1 is MDHEN, CDR2 SYDVKM, per germline. The CDR3 DNA follows: TGTGCCAGCAGCCCAGAACTAGAAAACACCGGGGAGCTGTTTTTT. Residues: CASSPELENTGELFF.

This sequence joins TRBV2 and TRBJ2-1; 10 nucleotides agree with TRBD2. The CDR3 consists of 16 residues. Germline assignment: CDR1 SNHLY and CDR2 FYNNEI. The trim removed 1 base at V and 6 bases at J, leaving 6 bases unmatched. CDR3 in amino acids: CASSEGSGRAANEQFF. CDR3 DNA sequence: TGTGCCAGCAGTGAAGGAAGCGGGAGGGCCGCCAATGAGCAGTTCTTC.

This chain connects TRBV12-2 to TRBJ2-1; the D call of TRBD2 is as the table states it, not checked on the DNA. TRBV12-2 is a pseudogene. This CDR3 comprises 19 residues. CDR3 residues: CASRRGTTSLMSSYNEQFF. CDR3 nucleotides: TGTGCAAGTCGCCGAGGGACTACCTCACTTATGAGCTCCTACAATGAGCAGTTCTTC.

The J gene is TRBJ2-3, the V gene TRBV9; TRBD1 agrees at 9 bases. The V segment lost 4 bases and the J segment 1 base; nucleotides outside the gene matches: 4. There are 15 residues in the CDR3. The germline V gene has CDR1 SGDLS and CDR2 YYNGEE. In DNA form, the CDR3 reads TGTGCCAGCAGCAAGAGGACAGGGGGCACAGATACGCAGTATTTT. It is translated as CASSKRTGGTDTQYF.

The sample holds one count of this clone. The CDR3 region is CASSEGLAGGYNEQFF. CDR3 sequence (DNA): TGTGCCAGTAGTGAAGGACTAGCGGGGGGGTACAATGAGCAGTTCTTC. V gene TRBV19 combines with J gene TRBJ2-1, with TRBD2 matching 15 bases. V was clipped by 5 bases and J by 4 bases; unmatched bases: 3. The CDR3 has 16 residues. Germline V gene lookup returns CDR1 LNHDA and CDR2 SQIVND (reference sequence).